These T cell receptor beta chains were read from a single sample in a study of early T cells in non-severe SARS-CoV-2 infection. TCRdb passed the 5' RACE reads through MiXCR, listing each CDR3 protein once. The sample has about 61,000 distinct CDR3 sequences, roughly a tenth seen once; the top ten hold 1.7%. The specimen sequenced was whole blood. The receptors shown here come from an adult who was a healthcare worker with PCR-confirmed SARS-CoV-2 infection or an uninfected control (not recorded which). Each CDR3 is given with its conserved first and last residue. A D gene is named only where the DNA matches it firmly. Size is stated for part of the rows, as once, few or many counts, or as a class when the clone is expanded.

TGTGCCAGCAGTTACACACGGCCCACAGATACGCAGTATTTT CASSYTRPTDTQYF NA TRBJ2-3 TRBV6-5 many
TGTGCCAGCAGTCCCGTAGGAGGAACTAATGAAAAACTGTTTTTT CASSPVGGTNEKLFF NA TRBJ1-4 TRBV7-8 many
TGTGCCAGCAGTTACATGGCCCAGGAAGGCTATGGCTACACCTTC CASSYMAQEGYGYTF NA TRBJ1-2 TRBV6-5 NA
TGTGCCAGCGCCACTAGCGGGGGCACCTACGAGCAGTACTTC CASATSGGTYEQYF TRBD2 TRBJ2-7 TRBV6-5 many
TGCAGTGCTACTGGGGGGAATAGCTATGGCTACACCTTC CSATGGNSYGYTF NA TRBJ1-2 TRBV20-1 NA
TGCAGTGCTAGAGATTTTCCTCGGACTAGCGGGGATTTAGATACGCAGTATTTT CSARDFPRTSGDLDTQYF TRBD2 TRBJ2-3 TRBV20-1 many
TGTGCCAGCGAAAATAGGAGGGAATCCTACGAGCAGTACTTC CASENRRESYEQYF NA TRBJ2-7 TRBV6-2/TRBV6-3 few
TGTGCTAGCAGCTTAGTGTCCGCCGCCGGGGCCGGGGAGCTGTTTTTT CASSLVSAAGAGELFF NA TRBJ2-2 TRBV7-7 many
TGCGCCAGCAGCTTGGGCACAAGCACAGATACGCAGTATTTT CASSLGTSTDTQYF NA TRBJ2-3 TRBV5-1 NA
TGTGCCAGCAGCTGGTCGGGGAACTATGGCTACACCTTC CASSWSGNYGYTF NA TRBJ1-2 TRBV7-8 few
TGTGCCATCAGTCTGGGGACTATCCCCACAGATACGCAGTATTTT CAISLGTIPTDTQYF TRBD2 TRBJ2-3 TRBV10-3 NA
TGTGCCAGCAGCTTAGTAGGAGAGACCCAGTACTTC CASSLVGETQYF NA TRBJ2-5 TRBV7-9 few
TGTGCCAGCAGTTCGGACAGACTCTATGGCTACACCTTC CASSSDRLYGYTF NA TRBJ1-2 TRBV27 few
TGTGCCACCAGCAGCGCCGGGACCAAAAACATTCAGTACTTC CATSSAGTKNIQYF NA TRBJ2-4 TRBV15 many
TGTGCCAGCAGGAGGGACAGGGTCGATAATTCACCCCTCCACTTT CASRRDRVDNSPLHF TRBD1 TRBJ1-6 TRBV7-8 many
TGTGCCAGCAGTTTAACGTCCGGGACAGATAAGTTCTTC CASSLTSGTDKFF TRBD1 TRBJ2-1 TRBV12-3/TRBV12-4 NA
TGCAGTGCCCGGGCGGGGGGCAGCTCCTACAATGAGCAGTTCTTC CSARAGGSSYNEQFF TRBD2 TRBJ2-1 TRBV20-1 few
TGTGCCAGCGGGACGAACCCCATCCTAGCCAAAAACATTCAGTACTTC CASGTNPILAKNIQYF NA TRBJ2-4 TRBV7-2 many
TGTGCCAGCAGCTCGGCAGGGGCTATCAATCAGCCCCAGCATTTT CASSSAGAINQPQHF NA TRBJ1-5 TRBV5-5 NA
TGTGCCAGCAGTACGCAGGGTCCCGTGCAGTACTTC CASSTQGPVQYF NA TRBJ2-7 TRBV12-3/TRBV12-4 few
TGTGCCAGCAGCAGGGACTCTGGGGCCAACGTCCTGACTTTC CASSRDSGANVLTF NA TRBJ2-6 TRBV3-1 many
TGTGCCGGGAGGTCAGGACATAACTATGGCTACACCTTC CAGRSGHNYGYTF NA TRBJ1-2 TRBV30 few
TGTGCCACCAGCAAAGGACTGATCGCGAACACCGGGGAGCTGTTTTTT CATSKGLIANTGELFF NA TRBJ2-2 TRBV15 NA
TGTGCCAGCAGTTACTCGGTAGGGGGGAGCTATGGCTACACCTTC CASSYSVGGSYGYTF NA TRBJ1-2 TRBV6-5 few
TGTGCCAGCTCACCTTCGACCACAGGGCGTCCTCGCTATGGCTACACCTTC CASSPSTTGRPRYGYTF NA TRBJ1-2 TRBV18 NA
TGCACCAGCCGGACTAGCGGGGTCCAAGAGACCCAGTACTTC CTSRTSGVQETQYF TRBD2 TRBJ2-5 TRBV5-1 NA
TGCGCCAGCAGCCAAGAGATGAACACTGAAGCTTTCTTT CASSQEMNTEAFF NA TRBJ1-1 TRBV4-3 many
TGTGCCAGCAGCTTAGCCCAGGGATTCACAGATACGCAGTATTTT CASSLAQGFTDTQYF NA TRBJ2-3 TRBV7-6 many
TGTGCCAGCAGCCCCCGGGGGGGCCTCGACGAGCAGTACTTC CASSPRGGLDEQYF TRBD2 TRBJ2-7 TRBV5-5 many
TGTGCCAGCAGCTTGACTACAGGGACCACAGATACGCAGTATTTT CASSLTTGTTDTQYF NA TRBJ2-3 TRBV5-4 NA
TGTGCCACCAGCACTTCAGGGTTTGGAAACACCATATATTTT CATSTSGFGNTIYF NA TRBJ1-3 TRBV15 NA
TGCAGTGCTAGAGATATTTCAGCATCTCCCATTAATGAAAAACTGTTTTTT CSARDISASPINEKLFF NA TRBJ1-4 TRBV20-1 NA
TGTGCCAGCAGTCCCCCTGGCAGGGGGACGCAGTACTTC CASSPPGRGTQYF TRBD1 TRBJ2-7 TRBV6-5 NA
TGTGCCAGCAGCTTGCCCCGGTCACTTTATGGCTACACCTTC CASSLPRSLYGYTF NA TRBJ1-2 TRBV5-4 NA
TGCAGTGCTACACGGACTAGCAATGAGCAGTTCTTC CSATRTSNEQFF TRBD2 TRBJ2-1 TRBV20-1 many
TGTGCCAGCAGCCCCCAGTTGTTGGCGGTCCAGTACTTC CASSPQLLAVQYF NA TRBJ2-4 TRBV28 few
TGTGCCATCCGGGATCCCCTCACAGATACGCAGTATTTT CAIRDPLTDTQYF NA TRBJ2-3 TRBV10-3 NA
TGCGCCAGCAGCTTTAGCGGGGGGGCTTACAATGAGCAGTTCTTC CASSFSGGAYNEQFF TRBD2 TRBJ2-1 TRBV5-1 NA
TGTGCCAGCTCACCTGCCAGGATCTCCTTCGATGAGCAGTTCTTC CASSPARISFDEQFF NA TRBJ2-1 TRBV18 NA
TGCAGCGTAATACAGGGTGAGGGCTACGAGCAGTACTTC CSVIQGEGYEQYF NA TRBJ2-7 TRBV29-1 NA
TGTGCCAGCAGTCCCCAGGGGTGGAGCTCCTACAATGAGCAGTTCTTC CASSPQGWSSYNEQFF NA TRBJ2-1 TRBV2 many
TGCAGCGTCCCGGACAGGGGGCTGGTCGCTTTCTTT CSVPDRGLVAFF TRBD1 TRBJ1-1 TRBV29-1 many
TGTGCCAGCAGTTTGGGTGGAAACACCATATATTTT CASSLGGNTIYF NA TRBJ1-3 TRBV12-3/TRBV12-4 NA
TGTGCCAGCAGTGGAGCCGGCCAGAACACTGAAGCTTTCTTT CASSGAGQNTEAFF NA TRBJ1-1 TRBV25-1 many
TGTGCCAGCAGCCCTGAGCGGGCCCAGTACTTC CASSPERAQYF NA TRBJ2-5 TRBV7-6 NA
TGTGCTAGTGCGACCCACCACCTCGACAACGAGCAGTTCTTC CASATHHLDNEQFF NA TRBJ2-1 TRBV12-5 medium-sized
TGTGCCTGGAAGGGGGCCTCCTACGAGCAGTACTTC CAWKGASYEQYF TRBD1 TRBJ2-7 TRBV30 many
TGCGCCAGCAGCTTGACACCGGGCGAGCAGTACTTC CASSLTPGEQYF NA TRBJ2-7 TRBV5-1 few
TGTGCCAGCAGTGATCCTGGGGGGCAAGAGACCCAGTACTTC CASSDPGGQETQYF NA TRBJ2-5 TRBV6-1 many
TGCAGTGCTAGATATGTCGGGCGCTTGGAGACCCAGTACTTC CSARYVGRLETQYF NA TRBJ2-5 TRBV20-1 NA
TGTGCCAGCACCCCCCTGGGGAGGTTTGGCTACACCTTC CASTPLGRFGYTF NA TRBJ1-2 TRBV7-9 few